This T cell receptor beta chain was captured by sequencing in a study of Graves' ophthalmopathy and Graves' hyperthyroidism. Trimming stripped 9 bases from V and 3 bases from J, with 15 bases between. The CDR3 totals 15 residues. Germline V gives CDR1 LNHDA, CDR2 SQIVND (reference sequence). CDR3 regions of TCR beta were amplified from RNA transcripts. Investigators did first-round RT-PCR with HTBI primers, then second-round multiplex PCR. TCRdb recomputed calls from the multiplex PCR reads with MiXCR, one row per CDR3 protein. The sample records approximately 210,000 distinct CDR3 sequences, under 25% being singletons.

The rearrangement uses TRBV19 and TRBJ1-6, with D possibly matching TRBD1 (5 bases). Sequenced input: peripheral blood. The TCR comes from a woman aged 50 to 60 with Graves' ophthalmopathy. CDR3 residues: CARGEGPFYNSPLHF. CDR3 in DNA: TGTGCCAGGGGCGAGGGACCCTTCTATAATTCACCCCTCCACTTT.